This entry is about one T cell receptor beta chain. Germline V gene data show CDR1 as SQVTM and CDR2 as ANQGSEA. The CDR3 sequence is 16 residues long. V lost 7 bases and J lost 2; bases outside the gene matches: 14. The data originate from a study of shared T cell receptors in the human thymus. Profiled with immunoSEQ multiplex PCR; TCRdb holds only in-frame clones, not every one. This table has over 650,000 clones, 87% appearing once. This same sample was also taken into another study, of human thymus T cells. From that study: Congenital heart defects were the reason for the corrective surgery that the donors, healthy Finnish infants, were having. The source of the thymus tissue was resections taken during corrective heart surgery. What related research reported was that thymic repertoires overlapped highly among unrelated individuals.

The genes are TRBV29-1 and TRBJ2-3, with TRBD2 identical over 8 bases. Material for sequencing was thymocytes. The TCR sequence derives from a boy under two years old with a congenital heart defect. CDR3 in amino acids: CSGVLTSVDDTDTQYF. The CDR3 DNA reads TGCAGCGGAGTTCTGACTAGCGTCGATGACACAGATACGCAGTATTTT.